A selection of T cell receptor beta chains follows, all from one sample in a study of T-cell memory formation after mild COVID-19. TCRdb fed the 5' RACE reads into MiXCR, producing one record per CDR3 protein. Among over 300,000 distinct CDR3 sequences listed, roughly 20% were seen once. Sequences were obtained from PBMCs or a T cell subset sorted from them (not recorded which). These receptor sequences come from a man aged 18-30 years who had mild COVID-19 (a few samples of this study predate the infection). Cell type and time point are not known. CDR3s include the opening cysteine and the closing phenylalanine or tryptophan. D genes are given only for firm matches. The size of a clone is reported for some rows only, either as once, few or many, or as a class for expanded clones.

J	size	V	D	CDR3	DNA
TRBJ2-2	few	TRBV19	TRBD1	CASSIQGAVGELFF	TGTGCCAGTAGTATACAGGGGGCGGTCGGGGAGCTGTTTTTT
TRBJ1-6	few	TRBV6-5	.	CASSYRWHGAASSYNSPLHF	TGTGCCAGCAGTTACAGGTGGCACGGGGCCGCTAGCTCCTATAATTCACCCCTCCACTTT
TRBJ2-1	few	TRBV6-5	TRBD2	CASSPAGGKNNEQFF	TGTGCCAGCAGTCCAGCGGGGGGGAAAAACAATGAGCAGTTCTTC
TRBJ1-1	few	TRBV18	.	CASSPQEHTEAFF	TGTGCCAGCTCACCACAGGAGCACACTGAAGCTTTCTTT
TRBJ2-5	.	TRBV3-1	.	CASSQSGTYPGETQYF	TGTGCCAGCAGCCAATCCGGGACTTACCCCGGAGAGACCCAGTACTTC
TRBJ2-3	few	TRBV14	.	CASSFDDSPAGTDTQYF	TGTGCCAGCAGTTTCGACGACAGCCCCGCTGGCACAGATACGCAGTATTTT
TRBJ2-7	many	TRBV7-9	.	CASSLGSGALEQYF	TGTGCCAGCAGCTTAGGATCGGGGGCGCTCGAGCAGTACTTC
TRBJ1-6	few	TRBV25-1	.	CASSESQRSSYNSPLHF	TGTGCCAGCAGTGAAAGTCAGAGGAGCTCCTATAATTCACCCCTCCACTTT
TRBJ2-1	.	TRBV24-1	TRBD2	CATSGTSGVRNEQFF	TGTGCCACCTCCGGGACTAGCGGGGTTAGGAATGAGCAGTTCTTC
TRBJ2-3	few	TRBV6-2/TRBV6-3	.	CASSHPVNTQYF	TGTGCCAGCAGCCACCCGGTGAATACGCAGTATTTT
TRBJ2-5	.	TRBV5-1	.	CASCESGQETQYF	TGCGCCAGCTGCGAGAGCGGGCAAGAGACCCAGTACTTC
TRBJ1-2	.	TRBV29-1	.	CSAEGGGTYGYTF	TGCAGCGCCGAAGGGGGGGGCACCTATGGCTACACCTTC
TRBJ2-7	few	TRBV5-1	TRBD1	CASSFPGEGANEQYF	TGCGCCAGCAGCTTCCCCGGCGAGGGGGCCAACGAGCAGTACTTC
TRBJ2-3	.	TRBV6-4	TRBD2	CASSVTSGLDTQYF	TGTGCCAGCAGTGTAACTAGCGGGCTAGATACGCAGTATTTT
TRBJ1-6	few	TRBV7-9	.	CASSPQGHGGSPLHF	TGTGCCAGCAGCCCACAGGGACATGGGGGCTCACCCCTCCACTTT
TRBJ2-5	few	TRBV23-1	.	CASSQEDGEPYQETQYF	TGCGCCAGCAGTCAAGAGGACGGGGAGCCGTACCAAGAGACCCAGTACTTC
TRBJ1-5	few	TRBV7-2	TRBD1	CASSLGTGLAQPQHF	TGTGCCAGCAGCTTAGGGACAGGCCTGGCCCAGCCCCAGCATTTT
TRBJ2-3	few	TRBV12-3/TRBV12-4	.	CASSLAQGEVDTQYF	TGTGCCAGCAGTTTAGCCCAGGGAGAAGTGGATACGCAGTATTTT
TRBJ2-7	few	TRBV7-2	.	CASSSDSPRYEQYF	TGTGCCAGCAGCTCAGATTCGCCCCGCTACGAGCAGTACTTC
TRBJ1-1	many	TRBV7-9	.	CASIKGEATEAFF	TGTGCCAGTATCAAGGGGGAGGCCACTGAAGCTTTCTTT
TRBJ1-2	few	TRBV25-1	TRBD1	CASSEDGDSIPTRGYTF	TGTGCCAGCAGTGAAGATGGGGACAGCATACCCACGAGGGGCTACACCTTC
TRBJ2-1	.	TRBV27	TRBD2	CASSLSGGGASGAYNEQFF	TGTGCCAGCAGTTTATCGGGTGGGGGAGCTAGCGGGGCTTACAATGAGCAGTTCTTC
TRBJ1-6	few	TRBV7-9	.	CASTWGGGTDSPLHF	TGTGCCAGCACCTGGGGGGGAGGAACGGATTCACCCCTCCACTTT
TRBJ2-5	.	TRBV18	.	CASSPSPRPDNPFGFSETQYF	TGTGCCAGCTCCCCCAGCCCCAGGCCTGACAATCCTTTCGGGTTTTCGGAGACCCAGTACTTC
TRBJ2-5	.	TRBV18	.	CASSPPGRKTHHF	TGTGCCAGCTCACCCCCAGGGAGGAAGACCCATCACTTC
TRBJ1-1	.	TRBV12-3/TRBV12-4	.	CASSWVQRAEAFF	TGTGCCAGCAGTTGGGTTCAAAGGGCAGAAGCTTTCTTT
TRBJ2-1	.	TRBV5-1	.	CASSPQHGVRGEQFF	TGCGCCAGCAGCCCCCAACATGGGGTCCGGGGTGAGCAGTTCTTC
TRBJ2-2	.	TRBV4-3	.	CASSHDSYPMITGELFF	TGCGCCAGCAGCCACGACAGCTACCCTATGATCACCGGGGAGCTGTTTTTT
TRBJ2-2	many	TRBV7-3	TRBD1	CASSPTGGTGELFF	TGTGCCAGCAGCCCTACAGGGGGGACCGGGGAGCTGTTTTTT
TRBJ1-5	.	TRBV7-2	.	CASSSTSADQPQHF	TGTGCCAGCAGCTCTACAAGCGCCGATCAGCCCCAGCATTTT
TRBJ1-4	.	TRBV4-3	.	CASSQTLRDYEKLFF	TGCGCCAGCAGCCAAACTTTGCGGGATTATGAAAAACTGTTTTTT
TRBJ2-3	many	TRBV13	TRBD1	CASSDRQGESTDTQYF	TGTGCCAGCAGCGACAGACAGGGGGAGAGCACAGATACGCAGTATTTT
TRBJ2-1	few	TRBV20-1	TRBD2	CSGSGGAGEQFF	TGCAGTGGTAGCGGGGGGGCCGGAGAGCAGTTCTTC
TRBJ1-1	few	TRBV18	TRBD1	CASSPPGTGADEAFF	TGTGCCAGCTCACCACCCGGGACAGGGGCAGATGAAGCTTTCTTT
TRBJ2-3	.	TRBV7-2	.	CASSPTRRTGGRTDTQYF	TGTGCCAGCAGCCCCACTAGGAGGACCGGGGGGCGCACAGATACGCAGTATTTT
TRBJ2-3	.	TRBV6-5	TRBD1	CASSRQGFRLDTQYF	TGTGCCAGCAGTAGACAGGGTTTTCGGTTGGATACGCAGTATTTT
TRBJ2-1	few	TRBV6-5	TRBD2	CASSSLRTSGGSSSYNEQFF	TGTGCCAGCAGTTCTCTAAGGACTAGCGGGGGGTCCAGCTCCTACAATGAGCAGTTCTTC
TRBJ1-2	few	TRBV4-1	.	CASSQGGAGGYTF	TGCGCCAGCAGCCAAGGAGGGGCCGGTGGCTACACCTTC
TRBJ2-5	few	TRBV5-1	TRBD2	CASSASGASGYQETQYF	TGCGCCAGCAGCGCGAGCGGGGCTAGCGGATACCAAGAGACCCAGTACTTC
TRBJ2-3	.	TRBV4-1	.	CASSQPAGTQYF	TGCGCCAGCAGCCAGCCCGCCGGAACGCAGTATTTT
TRBJ1-6	.	TRBV15	.	CATSREINSPLHF	TGTGCCACCAGCAGAGAGATTAATTCACCCCTCCACTTT
TRBJ2-3	.	TRBV27	TRBD1	CASSRPQGVFSDTQYF	TGTGCCAGCAGTCGCCCACAGGGGGTCTTCTCAGATACGCAGTATTTT
TRBJ1-1	few	TRBV6-6	.	CASSYGGGGNTEAFF	TGTGCCAGCAGTTACGGTGGAGGAGGGAACACTGAAGCTTTCTTT
TRBJ2-2	few	TRBV15	.	CATSRDLGAGELFF	TGTGCCACCAGCAGAGATCTAGGGGCCGGGGAGCTGTTTTTT